Included here is one TCR beta chain sequence, with context. What it binds is unknown. The source of the sample is a study of PD-1 blockade in classical Hodgkin lymphoma. The overall study: With a 2-week interval, patients received intravenous nivolumab at 3 mg/kg. Overall study findings and caveats: Unlike CD8+ TCR diversity, which did not rise significantly by C4D1, CD4+ TCR diversity did. Later analyses included only patients treated at least 1 year post-ASCT.

Sequencing was performed with immunoSEQ multiplex PCR; in TCRdb, only in-frame clones are kept and a portion is missing. The repertoire holds tens of thousands of clones, with about 83% as singletons. The time point is: cycle 4 day 1 (C4D1), after six to seven weeks of nivolumab. Each and every patient relapsed after autologous stem cell transplantation, and patients got differing brentuximab vedotin exposure. The ends were cut back, 2 bases at V and 1 base at J, with 10 bases in the middle. The CDR3 is 15 amino acids. Per the germline V gene, CDR1 is SGHNT and CDR2 is YYREEE (reference sequence). Sequencing used peripheral blood mononuclear cells (PBMCs), obtained before the fourth cycle of nivolumab. This clonotype originated in a human donor with classical Hodgkin lymphoma. The rearrangement uses TRBV5-4 and TRBJ2-1; D uncertain. CDR3 in amino acids: CASSFSSTSYNEQFF. CDR3 nucleotides: TGTGCCAGCAGCTTCTCCTCCACTTCCTACAATGAGCAGTTCTTC.